The 32 T cell receptor beta chains given below trace back to one sample, sequenced in a study of OX40 agonist ivuxolimab in advanced cancers. Profiled with immunoSEQ multiplex PCR; TCRdb holds only in-frame clones, not every one. The table records more than 35,000 clones, 70% to 90% of them present only once. The specimen was CD4+ or CD8+ T cells sorted from blood, collected in a trial of the OX40 agonist ivuxolimab. All receptors come from an adult with an advanced solid tumor such as melanoma, head and neck, liver or kidney cancer.

The J gene is TRBJ2-1, the V gene TRBV28, with 9 bases lining up with TRBD2. After removal of 6 bases from V and 9 bases from J, the junction contained 3 bases not matched to a gene. This CDR3 spans 12 amino acids. Germline CDR1 and CDR2: MDHEN and SYDVKM. DNA for the CDR3: TGTGCCAGCAGCCCAGCGGGAGGTGAGCAGTTCTTC. Protein sequence: CASSPAGGEQFF.

The J gene is TRBJ1-1, the V gene TRBV7-9; unclear D gene. The ends were cut back, 4 bases at V and 6 bases at J, with 9 bases in the middle. This CDR3 has 12 amino acids. Germline CDR1 SEHNR, CDR2 FQNEAQ (reference sequence). In DNA, the CDR3 is TGTGCCAGCAGCTCCGGACGGCCTGAAGCTTTCTTT. Protein sequence: CASSSGRPEAFF.

This rearrangement joins TRBV5-4 to TRBJ2-7, with D uncertain. V lost 0 bases to trimming and J lost 4 bases, with 11 bases between them. Per germline, CDR1 SGHNT and CDR2 YYREEE (reference sequence). The CDR3 is 14 amino acids. The CDR3 DNA follows: TGTGCCAGCAGCTTGGGCGGAACGTTTTACGAGCAGTACTTC. Its protein product is CASSLGGTFYEQYF. The full variable domain, completed using reference TRBV5-4 and TRBJ2-7, is ETGVTQSPTHLIKTRGQQVTLRCSSQSGHNTVSWYQQALGQGPQFIFQYYREEENGRGNFPPRFSGLQFPNYSSELNVNALELDDSALYLCASSLGGTFYEQYFGPGTRLTVT.

The chain links TRBV7-2 to TRBJ2-6; D ambiguous. The germline CDR1 and CDR2 sequences are SGHTA and FQGNSA. Trimming took off 4 bases at V and 5 bases at J, with 12 bases between the two ends. This CDR3 is built from 15 residues. The CDR3 DNA reads TGTGCCAGCAGCTCTACCACCGCTTGGGCCAACGTCCTGACTTTC. Translation gives CASSSTTAWANVLTF.

V and J are TRBV25-1 and TRBJ1-1; D uncertain. Per the germline V gene, CDR1 is MGHDK and CDR2 is SYGVNS. This CDR3 has 13 amino acids. Trimming took 8 bases from V and 4 from J, leaving 14 bases between them. The DNA of the CDR3 is TGTGCCAGCTTGGAGAGTAGCAGCACTGAAGCTTTCTTT. Protein sequence: CASLESSSTEAFF.

The chain carries TRBV9 and TRBJ2-7, with D unresolved. Germline CDR1 and CDR2: SGDLS and YYNGEE. CDR3 length equals 14 residues. Between the trimmed V and J ends, which lost 0 bases and 3 bases, there was a span of 10 bases. In DNA form, the CDR3 reads TGTGCCAGCAGCGTAGCTTGGACCGACTACGAGCAGTACTTC. As protein: CASSVAWTDYEQYF.

This clone was found once. The rearrangement links TRBV9 to TRBJ2-7; D is perhaps TRBD2 (6 bases). The CDR3 runs to 12 residues. Trimming left V 0 bases short and J 7 bases short, with 8 bases between. Germline V gene data show CDR1 as SGDLS and CDR2 as YYNGEE. The CDR3 loop is CASSVGAGEQYF. The CDR3 DNA is TGTGCCAGCAGCGTAGGCGCGGGGGAGCAGTACTTC. The variable domain in full, with the rest retrieved from reference TRBV9 and TRBJ2-7, is DSGVTQTPKHLITATGQRVTLRCSPRSGDLSVYWYQQSLDQGLQFLIQYYNGEERAKGNILERFSAQQFPDLHSELNLSSLELGDSALYFCASSVGAGEQYFGPGTRLTVT.

The chain links TRBV4-3 to TRBJ1-5; possible D gene TRBD1, 5 bases. Germline V gives CDR1 LGHNA, CDR2 YSLEER. V lost 2 bases and J 7 bases, leaving 12 bases between the germline ends. There are 14 residues in the CDR3. CDR3 bases: TGCGCCAGCAGCCAACGGCGGGGCCGCCAGCCCCAGCATTTT. This codes for CASSQRRGRQPQHF.

This clone showed up just once. As DNA, the CDR3 is TGTGCCAGCAGCGTCGACAGTTTCTCTGGAAACACCATATATTTT. Translation: CASSVDSFSGNTIYF. The chain is built from TRBV9 and TRBJ1-3, with D possibly matching TRBD1 (5 bases). Germline V gives CDR1 SGDLS, CDR2 YYNGEE. The CDR3 contains 15 residues. Trimming took off 2 bases at V and 0 bases at J, with 9 bases between the two ends.

This chain joins TRBV14 and TRBJ2-7; D might be TRBD2 (5 bases). V lost 0 bases to trimming and J lost 3 bases, with 15 bases between them. CDR3 length: 16 residues. Per germline, CDR1 SGHDN and CDR2 FVKESK. In nucleotides, the CDR3 is TGTGCCAGCAGCCAAGATTGGGCCTCGAGGGACTACGAGCAGTACTTC. It translates to CASSQDWASRDYEQYF.

This sequence joins TRBV29-1 and TRBJ1-2, with a weak D call TRBD1 (6 bases). The CDR3 consists of 17 residues. V shed 1 base and J shed 0 bases, with 18 bases lying between them. Germline V CDR1 and CDR2: SQVTM, ANQGSEA. The CDR3 protein is CSVEGSWGALANYGYTF. CDR3 bases: TGCAGCGTTGAAGGAAGCTGGGGGGCGTTAGCTAACTATGGCTACACCTTC.

The chain recombines TRBV29-1 with TRBJ2-7; tentative D call: TRBD1 (6 bases). Germline CDR1 is SQVTM and CDR2 is ANQGSEA. The CDR3 has 12 amino acids. Trimming left V 6 bases short and J 1 base short, with 10 bases between. The CDR3 coding sequence is TGCAGCGTGGCGCAGGGGTCCTACGAGCAGTACTTC. This codes for CSVAQGSYEQYF.

This chain links TRBV6-5 with TRBJ2-1; D may match TRBD1 or TRBD2 (5 bases each). The V gene lost 4 bases and the J gene lost 0 bases, with 7 bases spanning the gap. Germline V lookup: CDR1 MNHEY, CDR2 SVGAGI. The CDR3 has 14 residues. The CDR3: CASSSGSSYNEQFF. CDR3 coding DNA: TGTGCCAGCAGTTCAGGGAGCTCCTACAATGAGCAGTTCTTC.

The rearrangement links TRBV14 to TRBJ2-3; a weak D match, TRBD1 (6 bases). The CDR3 covers 15 residues. V lost 2 bases and J 2 bases, leaving 11 bases between the germline ends. Germline V gene lookup returns CDR1 SGHDN and CDR2 FVKESK. CDR3 region: CASSQWGTPTDTQYF. CDR3 DNA: TGTGCCAGCAGCCAATGGGGGACACCCACAGATACGCAGTATTTT.

As DNA, the CDR3 is TGTGCCAGCAGTTTATATCAGGGGGCGCCCCCCGGGGAGCTGTTTTTT. This translates into CASSLYQGAPPGELFF. This chain joins TRBV28 and TRBJ2-2; 8 positions match TRBD1. The J segment lost 6 bases and the V segment lost 1 base, leaving 7 bases of the junction unmatched. The CDR3 runs to 16 residues. Germline V lookup: CDR1 MDHEN, CDR2 SYDVKM. Full variable domain (missing parts from reference TRBV28 and TRBJ2-2): DVKVTQSSRYLVKRTGEKVFLECVQDMDHENMFWYRQDPGLGLRLIYFSYDVKMKEKGDIPEGYSVSREKKERFSLILESASTNQTSMYLCASSLYQGAPPGELFFGEGSRLTVL.

The CDR3 coding sequence is TGTGCCACCAGCAGAGCGTACGAGCAGTACTTC. Translated, it gives CATSRAYEQYF. V gene TRBV15 combines with J gene TRBJ2-7, with D unclear. Trimming shortened V by 1 base and J by 4 bases, and 2 bases separated the two germline ends. The CDR3 length is 11 residues. Germline CDR1 LNHNV, CDR2 YYDKDF (reference sequence).

The chain carries TRBV10-3 and TRBJ2-3; 7 nucleotides match TRBD2. Germline CDR1 is ENHRY and CDR2 is SYGVKD. V lost 0 bases and J lost 1; bases outside the gene matches: 4. CDR3 length: 16 residues. CDR3 loop: CAISESGGGGTDTQYF. CDR3 in DNA: TGTGCCATCAGTGAGTCTGGCGGGGGAGGCACAGATACGCAGTATTTT.

V is TRBV15 and J is TRBJ1-4; possibly TRBD1 for D (6 bases). CDR3 length: 13 amino acids. Trimming removed 8 bases at V and 5 bases at J, with 12 bases between. Germline-derived CDR1 and CDR2 are LNHNV and YYDKDF (reference sequence). The CDR3 bases are TGTGCCACCCTAGACAGGCCCAATGAAAAACTGTTTTTT. Protein sequence: CATLDRPNEKLFF.

The gene calls are TRBV7-2 and TRBJ2-7; TRBD2 might be the D (5 bases). Germline V gives CDR1 SGHTA, CDR2 FQGNSA. CDR3 length: 14 residues. Trimming shortened V by 1 base and J by 6 bases, and 13 bases separated the two germline ends. This CDR3 reads CASSLEAVLLEQYF. The CDR3, as DNA: TGTGCCAGCAGCTTAGAAGCGGTTCTCCTCGAGCAGTACTTC.

This chain uses TRBV7-6 with TRBJ2-7; no definite D call. Germline-derived CDR1 and CDR2 are SGHVS and FNYEAQ. Trimming stripped 1 base from V and 5 bases from J, with 9 bases between. This CDR3 region has 13 residues. The CDR3 loop is CASSLEPPNEQYF. CDR3 in DNA: TGTGCCAGCAGCTTAGAGCCACCCAACGAGCAGTACTTC.

This sequence joins TRBV30 and TRBJ2-1, with D unclear. The CDR3 length is 12 residues. Germline lookup yields CDR1 GTSNPN and CDR2 SVGIG (reference sequence). Between the trimmed V and J ends, which lost 0 bases and 5 bases, there was a span of 5 bases. CDR3 DNA: TGTGCCTGGAGTGTATTTCACAATGAGCAGTTCTTC. Translating gives CAWSVFHNEQFF.

This clone was counted once. The genes are TRBV29-1 and TRBJ2-2, with unresolved D. Trimming cost V 5 bases and J 6 bases, with 7 bases left between them. CDR3 length equals 11 residues. Germline loops: CDR1 SQVTM, CDR2 ANQGSEA. As DNA, the CDR3 is TGCAGCGTTTTAGAATCCGGGGAGCTGTTTTTT. It yields the protein CSVLESGELFF.

This clone was seen a handful of times. CDR3: CASLQRGTGYTF. The CDR3 nucleotides read TGTGCCAGCTTGCAGAGGGGTACTGGCTACACCTTC. J is TRBJ1-2 and V is TRBV6-5, with D possibly being TRBD1 (5 bases). Germline CDR1 reads MNHEY; CDR2 reads SVGAGI. CDR3 length: 12 residues. V dropped 8 bases and J dropped 7 bases, with 14 bases sitting between them.

The V call is TRBV6-1, the J call TRBJ1-2, with 9 bases fitting TRBD1. From germline, CDR1 is MNHNS and CDR2 SASEGT. This CDR3 has 14 amino acids. Unmatched junction bases numbered 7, after V lost 3 bases and J lost 8 bases. This CDR3 is CASSDWDRANGYTF. DNA for the CDR3: TGTGCCAGCAGTGACTGGGACAGGGCTAACGGCTACACCTTC.

This chain joins TRBV9 and TRBJ1-1; D uncertain. Germline-derived CDR1 and CDR2 are SGDLS and YYNGEE. This CDR3 has 12 residues. Trimming cost V 5 bases and J 2 bases, with 7 bases left between them. CDR3 protein: CASSEVNTEAFF. As DNA, the CDR3 is TGTGCCAGCAGTGAGGTTAACACTGAAGCTTTCTTT.

V and J are TRBV7-6 and TRBJ2-6, with 8 bases fitting TRBD1. Trimming removed 5 bases from V and 0 bases from J; junction bases left unmatched: 6. This CDR3 is 17 amino acids long. The V gene's germline CDR1 is SGHVS and CDR2 FNYEAQ. The CDR3 DNA reads as TGTGCCAGCAGCCCGACGGACAGGGACTCTGGGGCCAACGTCCTGACTTTC. Its protein is CASSPTDRDSGANVLTF.

The V call is TRBV25-1, the J call TRBJ1-2; D gene uncertain. CDR3 size: 13 residues. V lost 4 bases, J lost 2 bases, and 8 bases lay in between. Looked up from germline, CDR1 is MGHDK and CDR2 is SYGVNS. CDR3 sequence reads: CASSVADNYGYTF. CDR3 nucleotide sequence: TGTGCCAGCAGTGTGGCCGACAACTATGGCTACACCTTC.

The chain couples TRBV11-3 to TRBJ2-7, with D uncertain. There are 10 residues in the CDR3. With 4 bases removed from V and 2 bases from J, the gap between germline ends came to 0 bases. The germline gives CDR1 SGHNT, CDR2 YENEEA. The CDR3 sequence: CASSSYEQYF. Here the CDR3 DNA reads TGTGCCAGCAGCTCCTACGAGCAGTACTTC.

This chain uses TRBV10-3 with TRBJ2-1; 8 bases align to TRBD2. Germline assignment: CDR1 ENHRY and CDR2 SYGVKD. The CDR3 has 16 amino acids. The junction had 5 bases not matched to a gene; V was cut back by 2 bases and J by 2 bases. In DNA form, the CDR3 reads TGTGCCATCAGTGAGGGATTAGCGGGGCCCTACAATGAGCAGTTCTTC. As protein: CAISEGLAGPYNEQFF.

This clone was seen only a few times. This chain links TRBV4-1 with TRBJ2-7; 10 bases fit TRBD2. Germline-derived CDR1 and CDR2 are MGHRA and YSYEKL. This CDR3 is 15 amino acids long. Germline trimming cut 0 bases from V and 3 bases from J; bases unmatched to any gene: 2. This CDR3 is CASSQDQRGGYEQYF. The CDR3 DNA sequence: TGCGCCAGCAGCCAAGATCAGCGGGGGGGCTACGAGCAGTACTTC.

The V call is TRBV29-1, the J call TRBJ1-2; D is unclear. Trimming took off 5 bases at V and 1 base at J, with 5 bases between the two ends. Per germline, CDR1 SQVTM and CDR2 ANQGSEA. This CDR3 has 11 residues. The CDR3 sequence is CSVRDNYGYTF. The CDR3 DNA is TGCAGCGTTCGGGATAACTATGGCTACACCTTC.

The CDR3 coding sequence is TGTGCCTGGATCGGGGCGGGGACCCAGTACTTC. It encodes CAWIGAGTQYF. The chain joins TRBV30 to TRBJ2-5; D may correspond to TRBD1 or TRBD2 (5 bases each). The germline gives CDR1 GTSNPN, CDR2 SVGIG (reference sequence). The CDR3 contains 11 residues. Trimming left V 4 bases short and J 7 bases short, with 10 bases between.